These 24 T cell receptor beta chains came from one sample sequenced in a study of shared clonotypes between healthy human individuals. Clones were read by immunoSEQ multiplex PCR, and TCRdb kept only the in-frame ones, dropping some. The profile shows about 1 million clones, approximately 80% of them singletons. The sequenced sample consisted of memory CD4+ T cells from PBMCs. Subset meaning: CD45RA-negative fraction. These receptors originate from a man aged 18 to 30 in good health. Some clones in this sample may be carry-over from other donors' samples.

This clone was recorded many times. This sample also contains other DNA sequences that code for the same CDR3. This chain links TRBV18 with TRBJ1-1; 8 bases are a match to TRBD1. CDR1 and CDR2 (germline): KGHSH, LQKENI. This CDR3 region has 16 residues. The V segment lost 4 bases and the J segment 2 bases; nucleotides outside the gene matches: 9. CDR3 loop: CASSLSMDRANTEAFF. As DNA, the CDR3 is TGTGCCAGCTCACTGAGTATGGACAGGGCCAACACTGAAGCTTTCTTT. Full variable domain (outside the CDR3, taken from reference TRBV18 and TRBJ1-1): NAGVMQNPRHLVRRRGQEARLRCSPMKGHSHVYWYRQLPEEGLKFMVYLQKENIIDESGMPKERFSAEFPKEGPSILRIQQVVRGDSAAYFCASSLSMDRANTEAFFGQGTRLTVV.

This rearrangement joins TRBV7-2 to TRBJ2-7; D may correspond to TRBD1 or TRBD2 (6 bases each). The V gene's germline CDR1 is SGHTA and CDR2 FQGNSA. The CDR3 sequence is 15 residues long. V dropped 5 bases and J dropped 1 base, with 15 bases sitting between them. Written as DNA, the CDR3 is TGTGCCAGCAGCCCCGGGGGCGGTTGGTCCTACGAGCAGTACTTC. Translated, it gives CASSPGGGWSYEQYF.

In this sample, this clone turned up a few times. The V call is TRBV7-9, the J call TRBJ1-3; 7 bases map to TRBD1. The trim removed 4 bases at V and 1 base at J, leaving 7 bases unmatched. This CDR3 region has 16 residues. The germline gives CDR1 SEHNR, CDR2 FQNEAQ (reference sequence). The CDR3 region has the DNA TGTGCCAGCAGCTCCCGGACAGGTCCGTCTGGAAACACCATATATTTT. The encoded protein is CASSSRTGPSGNTIYF. Full variable domain (remainder filled in from reference TRBV7-9 and TRBJ1-3): DTGVSQNPRHKITKRGQNVTFRCDPISEHNRLYWYRQTLGQGPEFLTYFQNEAQLEKSRLLSDRFSAERPKGSFSTLEIQRTEQGDSAMYLCASSSRTGPSGNTIYFGEGSWLTVV.

The rearrangement links TRBV5-1 to TRBJ2-3; 10 nucleotides agree with TRBD2. The germline V gene encodes CDR1 SGHRS and CDR2 YFSETQ. The junction had 12 bases not matched to a gene; V was cut back by 4 bases and J by 7 bases. This CDR3 is 16 amino acids long. The CDR3 spells CASSGVTGTSANTQYF. In nucleotides, the CDR3 is TGCGCCAGCAGCGGAGTTACCGGGACTAGCGCGAATACGCAGTATTTT.

The rearrangement uses TRBV30 and TRBJ2-3; tentative D call: TRBD2 (6 bases). The length of the CDR3 is 13 residues. V lost 5 bases and J lost 1, with 10 bases in between. The germline CDR1 and CDR2 sequences are GTSNPN and SVGIG (reference sequence). DNA for the CDR3: TGTGCCTGGGCAAGGGAGGGCACAGATACGCAGTATTTT. Amino acids: CAWAREGTDTQYF.

The rearrangement joins TRBV19 to TRBJ2-7; the match to TRBD1 covers 9 bases. After removal of 5 bases from V and 4 bases from J, the junction contained 9 bases not matched to a gene. Looked up from germline, CDR1 is LNHDA and CDR2 is SQIVND (reference sequence). This CDR3 is 15 amino acids long. In DNA, the CDR3 is TGTGCCAGTAGTCTGACAGGGGGTCTGACGTACGAGCAGTACTTC. This sequence encodes CASSLTGGLTYEQYF.

V and J are TRBV7-9 and TRBJ1-3; TRBD1 aligns across 8 bases. The CDR3 consists of 13 residues. Germline CDR1 and CDR2: SEHNR and FQNEAQ (reference sequence). V lost 7 bases, J lost 7 bases, and 6 bases stayed unmatched. For the CDR3, the DNA is TGTGCCAGCACCCGGACAGGGTTGAACACCATATATTTT. It encodes CASTRTGLNTIYF. Together with reference TRBV7-9 and TRBJ1-3, the CDR3 gives the full variable domain: DTGVSQNPRHKITKRGQNVTFRCDPISEHNRLYWYRQTLGQGPEFLTYFQNEAQLEKSRLLSDRFSAERPKGSFSTLEIQRTEQGDSAMYLCASTRTGLNTIYFGEGSWLTVV.

V gene TRBV10-2 combines with J gene TRBJ1-1; tentative D call: TRBD1 (6 bases). Looked up from germline, CDR1 is WSHSY and CDR2 is SAAADI. V lost 6 bases, J lost 6 bases, and 14 bases lay in between. The CDR3 extends over 13 amino acids. CDR3 sequence: CASSQQGNAEAFF. The CDR3 DNA is TGCGCCAGCAGCCAACAGGGTAACGCTGAAGCTTTCTTT.

The chain couples TRBV6-1 to TRBJ2-3, with TRBD2 matching 12 bases. CDR1 is MNHNS and CDR2 is SASEGT in the germline V gene. The length of the CDR3 is 15 residues. The V segment lost 5 bases and the J segment 2 bases; nucleotides outside the gene matches: 2. The chain's CDR3 is CASSRTSGATDTQYF. In DNA form, the CDR3 reads TGTGCCAGCAGTCGGACTAGCGGGGCCACAGATACGCAGTATTTT.

The chain uses TRBV9 and TRBJ2-1; TRBD2 matches at 13 bases. V lost 3 bases and J lost 11; bases outside the gene matches: 5. CDR1 and CDR2 (germline): SGDLS, YYNGEE. The CDR3 runs 14 residues. CDR3 in amino acids: CASSGTSGSFQQFF. CDR3 nucleotides: TGTGCCAGCAGCGGGACTAGCGGGAGTTTCCAGCAGTTCTTC.

In this sample, this clone turned up once. The J gene is TRBJ2-5, the V gene TRBV7-3, with D possibly matching TRBD2 (6 bases). The V gene lost 5 bases and the J gene lost 4 bases, with 14 bases spanning the gap. The CDR3 loop spans 14 amino acids. The germline V gene has CDR1 SGHTA and CDR2 FQGTGA. CDR3 DNA: TGTGCCAGCAGCCCCCAGGGAGGTGGAGAGACCCAGTACTTC. Its protein is CASSPQGGGETQYF.

DNA of the CDR3: TGTGCCAGCAGTTTAATAGGACTATACACCGGGGAGCTGTTTTTT. It is translated as CASSLIGLYTGELFF. V gene TRBV28 combines with J gene TRBJ2-2; D is possibly TRBD2 (6 bases). Deletions cut 2 bases from V and 3 bases from J, with 10 bases between. Germline values: CDR1 MDHEN, CDR2 SYDVKM. This CDR3 has 15 amino acids.

This clone was detected a few times. The chain links TRBV4-1 to TRBJ1-4, with D tentatively TRBD1 (6 bases). The CDR3 totals 15 residues. Trimming stripped 5 bases from V and 8 bases from J, with 18 bases between. Germline V CDR1 and CDR2: MGHRA, YSYEKL. In DNA form, the CDR3 reads TGCGCCAGCAGCGCCAGACAGGCTTTAGTGGAAAAACTGTTTTTT. Amino acid sequence: CASSARQALVEKLFF.

V usage is TRBV10-2 and J usage is TRBJ2-7, with 9 bases fitting TRBD2. There are 15 residues in the CDR3. The V gene's germline CDR1 is WSHSY and CDR2 SAAADI. Trimming cost V 4 bases and J 5 bases; bases outside gene matches: 9. In DNA form, the CDR3 reads TGCGCCAGCAGTGTTGCGGGAGGGTCCAAGCACGAGCAGTACTTC. This sequence encodes CASSVAGGSKHEQYF.

The rearrangement joins TRBV6-5 to TRBJ2-7, with 8 bases fitting TRBD1. There are 16 residues in the CDR3. Losses at the gene ends were 4 bases for V and 6 bases for J; bases not matched to a gene: 14. CDR1 and CDR2 (germline): MNHEY, SVGAGI. CDR3 residues: CASSSPGGQGAIEQYF. The CDR3 DNA is TGTGCCAGCAGTTCCCCAGGGGGCCAGGGAGCAATCGAGCAGTACTTC.

The chain couples TRBV9 to TRBJ2-5, with TRBD2 matching 11 bases. The V gene end was trimmed by 3 bases and the J gene end by 5 bases; junction bases not matched to a gene: 6. The CDR3 runs to 15 residues. Germline loops: CDR1 SGDLS, CDR2 YYNGEE. For the CDR3, the DNA is TGTGCCAGCAGCGACACTAGCGGGAGTTGGGAGACCCAGTACTTC. This gives the protein CASSDTSGSWETQYF.

The chain employs TRBV1 and TRBJ2-7; TRBD1 is the table's D call and was not checked against the DNA. TRBV1 is a known pseudogene. The CDR3 extends over 12 amino acids. This CDR3 is CTSRDRVDEQYF. The CDR3 DNA follows: TGCACCAGCAGGGACAGGGTAGACGAGCAGTACTTC.

This rearrangement joins TRBV6-1 to TRBJ1-5; maybe TRBD1 (5 bases). V lost 7 bases and J lost 2, with 15 bases in between. Germline lookup yields CDR1 MNHNS and CDR2 SASEGT. There are 15 residues in the CDR3. The CDR3 reads CASIPWGEGNQPQHF. In nucleotides, the CDR3 is TGTGCCAGCATCCCCTGGGGGGAAGGCAATCAGCCCCAGCATTTT.

This clone was observed a handful of times. The gene calls are TRBV11-2 and TRBJ2-7; D is undetermined. Germline V gene lookup returns CDR1 SGHAT and CDR2 FQNNGV. The ends were cut back, 3 bases at V and 3 bases at J, with 6 bases in the middle. The CDR3 totals 12 residues. The CDR3 protein is CASSFGVYEQYF. The CDR3 nucleotides read TGTGCCAGCAGCTTCGGCGTCTACGAGCAGTACTTC. The full variable domain, with the rest looked up from reference TRBV11-2 and TRBJ2-7, is EAGVAQSPRYKIIEKRQSVAFWCNPISGHATLYWYQQILGQGPKLLIQFQNNGVVDDSQLPKDRFSAERLKGVDSTLKIQPAKLEDSAVYLCASSFGVYEQYFGPGTRLTVT.

This chain links TRBV5-5 with TRBJ1-2, with TRBD1 matching over 7 bases. With 5 bases clipped from V and 5 bases from J, the junction kept 9 bases outside the gene matches. This CDR3 has 14 residues. CDR1 and CDR2 from the germline V gene are SGHKS and YYEKEE (reference sequence). As DNA, the CDR3 is TGTGCCAGCAGTTCAACCCAGGGGGGTTATGGCTACACCTTC. Protein: CASSSTQGGYGYTF.

The rearrangement links TRBV20-1 to TRBJ1-1, with D unresolved. This CDR3 spans 10 amino acids. V was trimmed by 4 bases and J by 7 bases, leaving 7 bases between them. Germline CDR1 is DFQATT and CDR2 is SNEGSKA (reference sequence). The DNA for the CDR3 is TGCAGTGCTAATTTCGGTGAAGCTTTCTTT. This codes for CSANFGEAFF.

This clone showed up just a few times. This chain uses TRBV27 with TRBJ2-7; TRBD2 aligns across 11 bases. After removal of 3 bases from V and 3 bases from J, the junction contained 7 bases not matched to a gene. CDR3 length: 16 residues. Germline V gives CDR1 MNHEY, CDR2 SMNVEV (reference sequence). CDR3 residues: CASSFYSGRAIYEQYF. CDR3 nucleotides: TGTGCCAGCAGTTTTTATAGCGGGAGGGCCATCTACGAGCAGTACTTC.

The chain couples TRBV7-2 to TRBJ2-7, with D possibly being TRBD2 (6 bases). The CDR3 extends over 14 amino acids. V dropped 4 bases and J dropped 5 bases, with 15 bases sitting between them. CDR1 SGHTA and CDR2 FQGNSA come from the germline V gene. In DNA form, the CDR3 reads TGTGCCAGCAGCTCCAGGGCTAGCGCGAACGAGCAGTACTTC. This sequence encodes CASSSRASANEQYF.

This clone was observed a single time. The CDR3 DNA follows: TGCGCCAGCAGCCCCGGGACTAGCGGGCCAGATACGCAGTATTTT. Translating gives CASSPGTSGPDTQYF. The chain links TRBV5-1 to TRBJ2-3, with 12 positions matching TRBD2. The CDR3 loop spans 15 amino acids. The germline V gene encodes CDR1 SGHRS and CDR2 YFSETQ. J gave up 4 bases and V 4 bases, and 4 bases lay outside the gene matches.